This entry concerns a single T cell receptor beta chain. These data come from a study of blood T cell repertoires in COVID-19. Produced via immunoSEQ multiplex PCR; TCRdb's table is partial and in-frame only. The sample yields over 250,000 clones, around nine tenths seen once. The ends were cut back, 6 bases at V and 3 bases at J, with 14 bases in the middle. The CDR3 covers 14 residues. Germline lookup yields CDR1 MRHNA and CDR2 SNTAGT. The rearrangement links TRBV6-4 to TRBJ1-1, with D perhaps TRBD1 (5 bases). This clonotype originated in a woman aged 25-40 years who had recovered from COVID-19. Sequencing used PBMCs or T cells enriched from blood (not recorded which). Here the CDR3 reads CASSPTRGDTEAFF. CDR3 coding DNA: TGTGCCAGCAGCCCTACCCGGGGGGACACTGAAGCTTTCTTT.